Presented here are 16 T cell receptor beta chains from one specimen sequenced in a study of blood T cells in healthy people across ages. The authors ran a second PCR of about 7 to 11 cycles using a sample-barcoded 5' primer and a J-beta primer mix. MiXCR was run by TCRdb on the 5' RACE reads, yielding one entry per CDR3 protein. The sample consists of about 680,000 distinct CDR3 sequences, roughly 49% of them appearing once. Sequencing was performed on blood. The receptors originated from a woman aged 55-69 years in good health.

The count of this clonotype is one. The J gene is TRBJ1-4, the V gene TRBV30; D call uncertain. CDR1 and CDR2 from the germline V gene are GTSNPN and SVGIG (reference sequence). The CDR3 is made up of 14 amino acids. V was cut by 0 bases and J by 7 bases, with 12 bases left in between. The CDR3 is CAWSVRGLGEKLFF. Here the CDR3 DNA reads TGTGCCTGGAGTGTAAGAGGGCTCGGTGAAAAACTGTTTTTT. Together with reference TRBV30 and TRBJ1-4, the CDR3 gives the full variable domain: SQTIHQWPATLVQPVGSPLSLECTVEGTSNPNLYWYRQAAGRGLQLLFYSVGIGQISSEVPQNLSASRPQDRQFILSSKKLLLSDSGFYLCAWSVRGLGEKLFFGSGTQLSVL.

This rearrangement joins TRBV27 to TRBJ2-7; D not certain. The ends were cut back, 1 base at V and 2 bases at J, with 9 bases in the middle. The V gene's germline CDR1 is MNHEY and CDR2 SMNVEV (reference sequence). The CDR3 covers 14 residues. The CDR3 protein is CASSLLPVAYEQYF. The DNA for the CDR3 is TGTGCCAGCAGTTTATTGCCGGTAGCCTACGAGCAGTACTTC.

This clonotype was counted only a few times. The chain is built from TRBV20-1 and TRBJ2-5; tentative D call: TRBD2 (6 bases). The CDR3 length is 13 residues. V dropped 6 bases and J dropped 2 bases, with 13 bases sitting between them. Germline values: CDR1 DFQATT, CDR2 SNEGSKA (reference sequence). The CDR3 is CSAERAGQETQYF. CDR3 coding DNA: TGCAGTGCGGAAAGGGCGGGACAAGAGACCCAGTACTTC.

This clonotype was observed a few times. This chain connects TRBV6-1 to TRBJ2-2; D not resolved. Germline values: CDR1 MNHNS, CDR2 SASEGT. The CDR3 is 13 amino acids. Trimming shortened V by 1 base and J by 3 bases, and 3 bases separated the two germline ends. The CDR3 loop reads CASSEGDTGELFF. In DNA, the CDR3 is TGTGCCAGCAGTGAAGGGGACACCGGGGAGCTGTTTTTT.

The chain joins TRBV4-3 to TRBJ2-1; TRBD2 aligns across 11 bases. The germline gives CDR1 LGHNA, CDR2 YSLEER. The V and J ends lost 9 bases and 3 bases, in that order; junction bases with no gene match: 4. The CDR3 loop spans 14 amino acids. CDR3 sequence (DNA): TGCGCCAGAGCCGGGACTAGCGGCTACAATGAGCAGTTCTTC. Translation: CARAGTSGYNEQFF.

This clonotype was observed a handful of times. The chain employs TRBV28 and TRBJ2-5, with 10 nucleotides matching TRBD1. Near its end, the DNA agrees better with TRBJ2-7, so the J call may be wrong. Germline lookup yields CDR1 MDHEN and CDR2 SYDVKM. This CDR3 contains 15 residues. The CDR3 region has the DNA TGTGCCAGCAGCCATAGGACAGGGGGTACCTACGAGCAGTACTTC. Translated, it gives CASSHRTGGTYEQYF.

A few counts support this clonotype. The chain employs TRBV20-1 and TRBJ2-1; D possibly uses TRBD1 or TRBD2 (6 bases each). V lost 2 bases, J lost 3 bases, and 17 bases lay in between. The CDR3 has 16 amino acids. Per germline, CDR1 DFQATT and CDR2 SNEGSKA (reference sequence). CDR3 nucleotides: TGCAGTGCTAGACCCCTCCTGGGGGGCGGCTACAATGAGCAGTTCTTC. Translated, it gives CSARPLLGGGYNEQFF.

This chain links TRBV6-2 or TRBV6-3 with TRBJ2-7; 7 bases line up with TRBD2. With V trimmed by 5 bases and J by 2 bases, 9 bases remained unmatched. This CDR3 spans 15 amino acids. Germline V gene sequence: CDR1 MNHEY, CDR2 SVGEGT. Here the CDR3 reads CASSPLGGVAYEQYF. The CDR3 nucleotides are TGTGCCAGCAGTCCCTTGGGGGGGGTCGCCTACGAGCAGTACTTC.

The rearrangement joins TRBV20-1 to TRBJ2-3; D possibly matches TRBD1 or TRBD2 (5 bases each). This CDR3 contains 15 residues. The V end lost 6 bases, the J end lost 6 bases, and 22 bases lay between the germline ends. Germline CDR1 reads DFQATT; CDR2 reads SNEGSKA (reference sequence). CDR3 nucleotide sequence: TGCAGTGCCCAGCCCCGAGGGGCCCTGAGGGATACGCAGTATTTT. Translated, it gives CSAQPRGALRDTQYF.

V is TRBV20-1 and J is TRBJ2-1, with 7 bases that match TRBD2. The V and J ends lost 7 bases and 0 bases, in that order; junction bases with no gene match: 12. The CDR3 totals 16 residues. Germline CDR1 DFQATT, CDR2 SNEGSKA (reference sequence). Here the CDR3 DNA reads TGCAGTGGAAGTCCAGCGGGGAAGATCTCCTACAATGAGCAGTTCTTC. Its translation: CSGSPAGKISYNEQFF.

The genes are TRBV2 and TRBJ2-1; D possibly uses TRBD1 or TRBD2 (5 bases each). V gave up 7 bases and J gave up 6 bases, with 19 bases separating them. Looked up from germline, CDR1 is SNHLY and CDR2 is FYNNEI. CDR3 size: 15 residues. In nucleotides, the CDR3 is TGTGCCAGCAATATAGGAAGGGACCCCCTCAATGAGCAGTTCTTC. Its translation is CASNIGRDPLNEQFF.

This clonotype was counted only a few times. The chain couples TRBV12-1 to TRBJ2-5. TRBV12-1 is a documented pseudogene. There are 16 residues in the CDR3. CDR3 in amino acids: CASNGKELLSRETQYF. CDR3 sequence (DNA): TGTGCCAGCAATGGCAAGGAGTTACTCTCAAGAGAGACCCAGTACTTC.

This chain links TRBV5-1 with TRBJ2-1; D not certain. CDR3 length equals 12 residues. V shed 2 bases and J shed 5 bases, with 5 bases lying between them. Per germline, CDR1 SGHRS and CDR2 YFSETQ. CDR3 coding DNA: TGCGCCAGCAGCTTACAGAACAATGAGCAGTTCTTC. The encoded protein is CASSLQNNEQFF.

The V call is TRBV4-3, the J call TRBJ2-2; D remains ambiguous. This CDR3 is built from 15 residues. From germline, CDR1 is LGHNA and CDR2 YSLEER. Trimming took off 1 base at V and 0 bases at J, with 6 bases between the two ends. The CDR3: CASSQGHPNTGELFF. CDR3 DNA sequence: TGCGCCAGCAGCCAAGGACACCCGAACACCGGGGAGCTGTTTTTT.

The rearrangement links TRBV21-1 to TRBJ2-7; TRBD1 reflects the table's D call only, with no check against the DNA. TRBV21-1 is a pseudogene locus. The length of the CDR3 is 15 residues. The CDR3 nucleotides read TGTGCCAGCAGCAAGGGACGTTCTAGCTCCTACGAGCAGTACTTC. This encodes CASSKGRSSSYEQYF.

J is TRBJ2-1 and V is TRBV4-3; 7 positions match TRBD2. J lost 5 bases, V lost 2 bases, and 15 bases had no gene match. Per germline, CDR1 LGHNA and CDR2 YSLEER. This CDR3 comprises 18 residues. DNA of the CDR3: TGCGCCAGCAGCCAATTCTCGGGGGGAGGGCGTCGGGACAATGAGCAGTTCTTC. This codes for CASSQFSGGGRRDNEQFF.